The next 10 T cell receptor beta chains were all read from a single sample in a study of beta chain features in type 1 diabetes. Expressed TCRB transcripts were sequenced because the isolated RNA had all been reverse transcribed beforehand. TCRdb keeps only in-frame clones here, not all; method: immunoSEQ multiplex PCR. The table lists 200,000 to 300,000 clones, around a quarter of them singletons, with under 5% in the top ten. Sequenced input: central memory CD4+ T cells from blood. The receptor set was obtained from a man aged 25 to 45 in good health.

The chain joins TRBV25-1 to TRBJ2-7; TRBD1 aligns across 8 bases. This CDR3 contains 12 residues. V shed 6 bases and J 3 bases; nucleotides not matched to a gene: 1. From germline, CDR1 is MGHDK and CDR2 SYGVNS. The chain's CDR3 is CASRGQVYEQYF. Here the CDR3 DNA reads TGTGCCAGCAGGGGACAGGTCTACGAGCAGTACTTC.

The chain is built from TRBV2 and TRBJ1-4; weak D call: TRBD1 (5 bases). Germline values: CDR1 SNHLY, CDR2 FYNNEI. Trimming pared 4 bases from V and 11 bases from J, leaving 8 bases between. The CDR3 runs 11 residues. CDR3 region: CASSVQAKLFF. CDR3 DNA sequence: TGTGCCAGCAGTGTACAGGCTAAACTGTTTTTT.

This chain connects TRBV30 to TRBJ2-1; D unclear. The ends were cut back, 4 bases at V and 7 bases at J, with 11 bases in the middle. CDR3 size: 12 residues. Germline V gene sequence: CDR1 GTSNPN, CDR2 SVGIG (reference sequence). Here the CDR3 reads CAWIHSRNEQFF. DNA for the CDR3: TGTGCCTGGATTCACAGCAGAAATGAGCAGTTCTTC.

There are many counts of this clone. The V and J genes are TRBV9 and TRBJ2-1; perhaps TRBD1 as D (6 bases). V was shortened by 2 bases and J by 4 bases, with 13 bases between the two germline ends. CDR1 and CDR2 (germline): SGDLS, YYNGEE. The CDR3 length is 15 residues. The chain's CDR3 is CASSVTDSQYNEQFF. CDR3 DNA sequence: TGTGCCAGCAGCGTGACGGACAGCCAGTACAATGAGCAGTTCTTC. The complete variable domain, with remaining parts taken from reference TRBV9 and TRBJ2-1, reads DSGVTQTPKHLITATGQRVTLRCSPRSGDLSVYWYQQSLDQGLQFLIQYYNGEERAKGNILERFSAQQFPDLHSELNLSSLELGDSALYFCASSVTDSQYNEQFFGPGTRLTVL.

The rearrangement uses TRBV11-2 and TRBJ2-5; D might be TRBD1 (7 bases). The germline V and J ends were trimmed by 5 bases and 4 bases, with 17 bases remaining between them. This CDR3 is built from 15 residues. The germline V gene has CDR1 SGHAT and CDR2 FQNNGV. The CDR3: CASSPYPGGGETQYF. The CDR3 region has the DNA TGTGCCAGCAGCCCCTATCCAGGGGGAGGAGAGACCCAGTACTTC.

The V gene is TRBV11-2, the J gene TRBJ2-1; TRBD1 matches 8 bases. Germline trimming cut 5 bases from V and 7 bases from J; bases unmatched to any gene: 7. The CDR3 spans 14 residues. Germline V gives CDR1 SGHAT, CDR2 FQNNGV. This CDR3 reads CASSVDRVANEQFF. CDR3 nucleotides: TGTGCCAGCAGCGTGGACAGGGTCGCGAATGAGCAGTTCTTC.

This clone has just a few counts. The chain links TRBV5-1 to TRBJ2-2; D remains unclear. The CDR3 sequence is 13 residues long. Germline CDR1 reads SGHRS; CDR2 reads YFSETQ. The V gene lost 0 bases and the J gene lost 4 bases, with 4 bases spanning the gap. DNA for the CDR3: TGCGCCAGCAGCTTGGAAGTCACCGGGGAGCTGTTTTTT. Its translation: CASSLEVTGELFF.

The chain uses TRBV29-1 and TRBJ1-2; D unresolved. Trimming pared 1 base from V and 8 bases from J, leaving 5 bases between. CDR3 length: 10 residues. CDR1 and CDR2 (germline): SQVTM, ANQGSEA. CDR3 in amino acids: CSVEGEGYTF. CDR3 nucleotides: TGCAGCGTTGAAGGGGAGGGCTACACCTTC.

The chain couples TRBV7-6 to TRBJ2-7, with 9 bases fitting TRBD2. Germline CDR1 reads SGHVS; CDR2 reads FNYEAQ. The J segment lost 0 bases and the V segment lost 2 bases, leaving 2 bases of the junction unmatched. The CDR3 is made up of 15 amino acids. The CDR3 loop reads CASSLNSGSSYEQYF. The CDR3 coding sequence is TGTGCCAGCAGCTTAAATAGCGGGAGCTCCTACGAGCAGTACTTC.

The rearrangement uses TRBV4-1 and TRBJ2-7; 10 nucleotides align to TRBD2. With V trimmed by 1 base and J by 4 bases, 10 bases remained unmatched. The CDR3 length is 17 residues. Germline CDR1 MGHRA, CDR2 YSYEKL. The CDR3 protein is CASSQGRRSGRAYEQYF. The CDR3 DNA reads as TGCGCCAGCAGCCAAGGTCGAAGGAGCGGGAGGGCTTACGAGCAGTACTTC.